This TCR beta chain was retrieved from a study of early T cells in non-severe SARS-CoV-2 infection. Study at large: It was bulk RNA from unsorted whole blood that was sequenced, and the chains were unpaired.

The CDR3 is made up of 13 amino acids. Germline V gives CDR1 SGHNT, CDR2 YYREEE (reference sequence). The V end was cut by 1 base, the J end by 2 bases, with 6 bases between. This clonotype was observed at least ten times. The TCR library protocol was used to attach unique molecular identifiers. These identifiers were attached to individual cDNA molecules. MiXCR was run by TCRdb on the 5' RACE reads, yielding one entry per CDR3 protein. This table has some 77,000 distinct CDR3 sequences, about 16% appearing once. This TCR was sampled from an adult who was a healthcare worker with PCR-confirmed SARS-CoV-2 infection or an uninfected control (not recorded which). Sequenced sample: whole blood. The genes are TRBV5-4 and TRBJ2-5; D is possibly TRBD1 (5 bases). The CDR3 protein is CASSLPGQETQYF. The CDR3 DNA follows: TGTGCCAGCAGCTTGCCAGGGCAAGAGACCCAGTACTTC.